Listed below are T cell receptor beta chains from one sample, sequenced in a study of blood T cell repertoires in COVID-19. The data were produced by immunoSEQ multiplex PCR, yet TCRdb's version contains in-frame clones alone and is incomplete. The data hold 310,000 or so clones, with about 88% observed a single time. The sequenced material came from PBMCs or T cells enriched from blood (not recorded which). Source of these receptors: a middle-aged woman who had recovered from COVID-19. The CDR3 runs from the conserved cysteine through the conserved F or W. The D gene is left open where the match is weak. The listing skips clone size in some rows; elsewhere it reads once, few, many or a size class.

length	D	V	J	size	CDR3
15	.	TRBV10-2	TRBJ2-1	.	CASSGETNFYNEQFF
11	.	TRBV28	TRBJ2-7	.	CASRQDYEQYF
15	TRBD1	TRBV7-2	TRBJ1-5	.	CASSLDRGSGQPQHF
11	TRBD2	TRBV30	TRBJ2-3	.	CAWSVLAEEYF
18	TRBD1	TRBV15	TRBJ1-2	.	CATSRDHGQAPRRYGYTF
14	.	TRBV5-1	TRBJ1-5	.	CASSTGLGNQPQHF
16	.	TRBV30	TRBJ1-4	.	CAWTNFEIPTNEKLFF
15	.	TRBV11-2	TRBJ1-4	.	CASSQSEATNEKLFF
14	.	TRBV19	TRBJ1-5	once	CASSGGEAGQPQHF
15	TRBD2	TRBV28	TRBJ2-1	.	CATTLSGGAWRVQFF